This TCR beta chain derives from a study of shared clonotypes between healthy human individuals. Memory CD4+ cells were the fraction left after CD45RA+ naive selection. Execution of the assay was at deep level. Per the original data handling: For the immunoSEQ data, sequences were junction-only without quality scores, so filtering differed. Clones were read by immunoSEQ multiplex PCR, and TCRdb kept only the in-frame ones, dropping some. V and J calls and clone size are given by that table; D and trimming were obtained from the DNA. Of some 1 million clones listed, 60% to 80% are singletons. The CDR3 consists of 15 residues. The germline V gene encodes CDR1 SGHTA and CDR2 FQGNSA. The J segment lost 4 bases and the V segment lost 5 bases, leaving 8 bases of the junction unmatched. Study conclusions and caveats: The expectation was that sequencing depth would affect clonotype sharing among donors.

In its sample, this clone was seen once. What it binds is unknown. The receptor comes from a man between 18 and 35 years old in good health. The chain is built from TRBV7-2 and TRBJ1-2; 9 bases are a match to TRBD1. The material sequenced was memory CD4+ T cells sorted from blood. Stated subset: CD45RA-negative fraction. CDR3 DNA: TGTGCCAGCAGCGATCTAACAGGGGGCGGCTATGGCTACACCTTC. Amino acid sequence: CASSDLTGGGYGYTF.